This TCR beta chain derives from a study of blood T cell repertoires in COVID-19. Study-level information: Material from acute and convalescent COVID-19 was sourced from the United States, Italy and Spain.

The CDR3 is made up of 15 amino acids. Looked up from germline, CDR1 is MDHEN and CDR2 is SYDVKM. V lost 5 bases and J lost 7; bases outside the gene matches: 7. Authors' processing steps: Reference gene primer amplification in the assay estimated nucleated cell counts. Sequenced by immunoSEQ multiplex PCR; TCRdb stores in-frame clones only, minus some. V and J calls and clone size are given by that table; D and trimming were obtained from the DNA. The sample lists approximately 210,000 clones; 82% were seen once. The sequencing input was peripheral blood. The receptor's source is a woman aged 80 or over with acute or convalescent COVID-19. The rearrangement uses TRBV28 and TRBJ2-5; 13 nucleotides align to TRBD2. The CDR3 sequence is CASSGTSGVSGTQYF. CDR3 DNA sequence: TGTGCCAGCAGTGGGACTAGCGGGGTGTCTGGGACCCAGTACTTC.